Listed below are T cell receptor beta chains from one sample, sequenced in a study of blood T cell repertoires in COVID-19. Sequenced by immunoSEQ multiplex PCR; TCRdb stores in-frame clones only, minus some. Here the sample spans roughly 70,000 clones, 82% being singletons. Sequenced input: peripheral blood. The source of these receptors is an older woman with acute or convalescent COVID-19. Each CDR3 is given with its conserved first and last residue. Fields, in order: V gene, J gene, D gene, CDR3 length, clone size, CDR3 DNA, CDR3 protein. D genes are given only for firm matches. Clone size is not always given. Where it is, it says once, few, many or a class for expanded clones.

V: TRBV3-1/TRBV3-2; J: TRBJ2-2; D: NA; length: 15; size: NA; DNA: TGTGCCAGCAGCCAAGATGCGGGGACTGCCGGGGAGCTGTTTTTT; CDR3: CASSQDAGTAGELFF
V: TRBV2; J: TRBJ1-2; D: NA; length: 13; size: NA; DNA: TGTGCCAGCGACAGCCGAGCAAACTATGGCTACACCTTC; CDR3: CASDSRANYGYTF
V: TRBV24-1; J: TRBJ1-5; D: NA; length: 16; size: NA; DNA: TGTGCCACCTCGCGGGGGGGAAACAGGGGCAATCAGCCCCAGCATTTT; CDR3: CATSRGGNRGNQPQHF
V: TRBV29-1; J: TRBJ2-5; D: TRBD1; length: 17; size: NA; DNA: TGCAGCGTTGAAGCCTCCTTGACAGGGGGCGCCTTGGAGACCCAGTACTTC; CDR3: CSVEASLTGGALETQYF
V: TRBV28; J: TRBJ2-1; D: TRBD1; length: 12; size: NA; DNA: TGTGCCAGCAGTGGACAGGGTACTGAGCAGTTCTTC; CDR3: CASSGQGTEQFF
V: TRBV12-5; J: TRBJ1-6; D: NA; length: 17; size: NA; DNA: TGTGCTAGTGGTTTAGGCTCGGGTTTTATTCATAATTCACCCCTCCACTTT; CDR3: CASGLGSGFIHNSPLHF
V: TRBV5-1; J: TRBJ2-2; D: NA; length: 17; size: NA; DNA: TGCGCCAGCAGCTTGGGGGGCCAGCAGGGTGGCACCGGGGAGCTGTTTTTT; CDR3: CASSLGGQQGGTGELFF
V: TRBV15; J: TRBJ1-1; D: TRBD1; length: 16; size: NA; DNA: TGTGCCACCAGCAAAGGGACAGGAAAACTCAACACTGAAGCTTTCTTT; CDR3: CATSKGTGKLNTEAFF
V: TRBV9; J: TRBJ1-5; D: NA; length: 15; size: once; DNA: TGTGCCAGCAGCGTAGGAGGAGGGGAGAGGGGGCCCCAGCATTTT; CDR3: CASSVGGGERGPQHF
V: TRBV7-2; J: TRBJ1-5; D: NA; length: 15; size: NA; DNA: TGTGCCAGCAGCTTAGTTGGCAGGGGTCATCAGCCCCAGCATTTT; CDR3: CASSLVGRGHQPQHF
V: TRBV5-1; J: TRBJ1-1; D: TRBD1; length: 15; size: NA; DNA: TGCGCCAGCAGCTTTTCCACAGGGGTGCGCACTGAAGCTTTCTTT; CDR3: CASSFSTGVRTEAFF
V: TRBV6-6; J: TRBJ2-6; D: TRBD1; length: 17; size: NA; DNA: TGTGCCAGCAGTCCCGGGCAGGGGGCAACTGGGGCCAACGTCCTGACTTTC; CDR3: CASSPGQGATGANVLTF
V: TRBV2; J: TRBJ2-3; D: NA; length: 14; size: NA; DNA: TGTGCCAGCACACAAGGGGCTAGCACAGATACGCAGTATTTT; CDR3: CASTQGASTDTQYF
V: TRBV4-1; J: TRBJ2-1; D: TRBD2; length: 15; size: NA; DNA: TGCGCCAGCAGCCAAGATGAGCGGGAGAGCAATGAGCAGTTCTTC; CDR3: CASSQDERESNEQFF
V: TRBV5-4; J: TRBJ1-6; D: NA; length: 18; size: NA; DNA: TGTGCCAGCAGTTCCGGGGGATCCGCAGGGCGCGTTGATTCACCCCTCCACTTT; CDR3: CASSSGGSAGRVDSPLHF
V: TRBV15; J: TRBJ2-1; D: NA; length: 16; size: NA; DNA: TGTGCCACCAGTAAGAGTGGGGGGGCCTCCTACAATGAGCAGTTCTTC; CDR3: CATSKSGGASYNEQFF
V: TRBV10-3; J: TRBJ1-6; D: TRBD1; length: 14; size: NA; DNA: TGTGCCATCGGGACAGGAGACTATAATTCACCCCTCCACTTT; CDR3: CAIGTGDYNSPLHF
V: TRBV19; J: TRBJ1-4; D: TRBD1; length: 15; size: few; DNA: TGTGCCAGTAGTTCGCACTCAGGGGGGAATGAAAAACTGTTTTTT; CDR3: CASSSHSGGNEKLFF
V: TRBV3-1/TRBV3-2; J: TRBJ2-5; D: TRBD2; length: 16; size: NA; DNA: TGTGCCAGCAGACCTCTAGCGGGGGGGCCCCGGGAGACCCAGTACTTC; CDR3: CASRPLAGGPRETQYF
V: TRBV19; J: TRBJ1-3; D: NA; length: 15; size: NA; DNA: TGTGCCAGTAGTATAAGTAGTGCTGCTGGAAACACCATATATTTT; CDR3: CASSISSAAGNTIYF
V: TRBV3-1/TRBV3-2; J: TRBJ1-2; D: TRBD1; length: 13; size: NA; DNA: TGTGCCAGCAGCCAAGATCGACAGGGGGCTCTTACCTTC; CDR3: CASSQDRQGALTF
V: TRBV19; J: TRBJ2-5; D: NA; length: 13; size: NA; DNA: TGTGCCAGTAGGAGGGCAAACGAAGAGACCCAGTACTTC; CDR3: CASRRANEETQYF
V: TRBV28; J: TRBJ1-5; D: NA; length: 19; size: NA; DNA: TGTGCCAGCAGTTACTGGGGTTTGGGGACACGAGACACCAATCAGCCCCAGCATTTT; CDR3: CASSYWGLGTRDTNQPQHF
V: TRBV6-5; J: TRBJ1-2; D: TRBD1; length: 15; size: NA; DNA: TGTGCCAGCACCCCGGACAGGAAAGTACCCTATGGCTACACCTTC; CDR3: CASTPDRKVPYGYTF
V: TRBV24-1; J: TRBJ2-5; D: TRBD2; length: 15; size: NA; DNA: TGTGCCACCAGTGACACTAGCGGGGACCAAGAGACCCAGTACTTC; CDR3: CATSDTSGDQETQYF
V: TRBV18; J: TRBJ1-6; D: NA; length: 14; size: NA; DNA: TGTGCCAGCTCAAATCAGGACTCGGGGTCACCCCTCCACTTT; CDR3: CASSNQDSGSPLHF
V: TRBV14; J: TRBJ1-1; D: NA; length: 12; size: few; DNA: TGTGCCAGCAGCCAGGGGAGAACTGAAGCTTTCTTT; CDR3: CASSQGRTEAFF